The TCR beta chain described here comes from a study of T cell repertoires in cytomegalovirus infection. Overall study: CMV infection together with matching HLA type was indicated by public TCR beta signatures.

A few counts support this clonotype. Its antigen is unidentified. Looked up from germline, CDR1 is LGHNT and CDR2 is FRNRAP. V dropped 1 base and J dropped 4 bases, with 11 bases sitting between them. The CDR3 has 14 residues. Study-wide results and caveats: The study found HLA-C-restricted CMV-specific TCR beta clonotypes dominating the ex vivo response. Using cumulative public TCR beta family frequency, the authors identified those who carried CMV together with the relevant HLA.

TCRdb reanalysed the reads using MiXCR and keeps one entry per CDR3 protein. The repertoire consists of roughly 45,000 distinct CDR3 sequences, with 20% to 25% occurring once and the leading ten covering 15% to 20%. The chain has TRBV12-5 and TRBJ2-7; no firm D call. Sequencing input: PBMCs, sequenced either directly or after in vitro stimulation (not recorded which). The clonotype comes from a human donor in good health (CMV status not recorded). Some clones in this sample may be carry-over from other donors' samples. CDR3 sequence reads: CASGLGVAHYEQYF. In DNA, the CDR3 is TGTGCTAGTGGTTTGGGTGTGGCACATTACGAGCAGTACTTC.